This is a list of T cell receptor beta chains from one sample in a study of long-term antiretroviral therapy in people with HIV. Clones were sequenced by immunoSEQ multiplex PCR, and TCRdb holds only the in-frame ones, with some missing. Of roughly 25,000 clones in the sample, about four fifths were seen once. Sequenced material: unsorted PBMCs, taken 0.7 years before starting antiretroviral therapy. The source of these receptors is a young man with HIV. Both conserved end residues are part of each CDR3. The D gene is left open where the match is weak. Size is stated for part of the rows, as once, few or many counts, or as a class when the clone is expanded.

clone_size: NA
j_call: TRBJ2-3
v_call: TRBV28
d_call: NA
cdr3_nt: TGTGCCAGCACCCCCATTGGTCCTAGTCGTCCTGATACGCAGTATTTT
cdr3_aa: CASTPIGPSRPDTQYF

clone_size: NA
j_call: TRBJ2-7
v_call: TRBV29-1
d_call: TRBD1
cdr3_nt: TGCAGCGTTGCTGGCGACAGGGCCCATAGCTCCTACGAGCAGTACTTC
cdr3_aa: CSVAGDRAHSSYEQYF

clone_size: NA
j_call: TRBJ2-5
v_call: TRBV7-9
d_call: NA
cdr3_nt: TGTGCCAGCAGCCCGATCCTGAGAGGGGTCCGTCCCCAAGAGACCCAGTACTTC
cdr3_aa: CASSPILRGVRPQETQYF

clone_size: NA
j_call: TRBJ1-1
v_call: TRBV27
d_call: TRBD1
cdr3_nt: TGTGCCAGCAGTTTACCGGGACAGGGGAACACTGAAGCTTTCTTT
cdr3_aa: CASSLPGQGNTEAFF

clone_size: NA
j_call: TRBJ2-5
v_call: TRBV4-3
d_call: NA
cdr3_nt: TGCGCCAGCAGCCAAGGGGGTGACCAAGAGACCCAGTACTTC
cdr3_aa: CASSQGGDQETQYF

clone_size: NA
j_call: TRBJ1-4
v_call: TRBV6-6
d_call: NA
cdr3_nt: TGTGCCAGCAGTTTGAGTGGGACTGTGGATGAAAAACTGTTTTTT
cdr3_aa: CASSLSGTVDEKLFF

clone_size: NA
j_call: TRBJ2-1
v_call: TRBV14
d_call: NA
cdr3_nt: TGTGCCAGCAGCGAACAGGACAATGAGCAGTTCTTC
cdr3_aa: CASSEQDNEQFF

clone_size: NA
j_call: TRBJ2-1
v_call: TRBV6-4
d_call: TRBD2
cdr3_nt: TGTGCCAGCAGTAGCGGGGGGAGCTCCTACAATGAGCAGTTCTTC
cdr3_aa: CASSSGGSSYNEQFF

clone_size: NA
j_call: TRBJ1-3
v_call: TRBV6-1
d_call: NA
cdr3_nt: TGTGCCAGCAGCCCTAAGCCTTTCTCTGGAAACACCATATATTTT
cdr3_aa: CASSPKPFSGNTIYF

clone_size: NA
j_call: TRBJ2-3
v_call: TRBV5-1
d_call: NA
cdr3_nt: TGCGCCAGCAGGGGGGTAATTAGCACAGATACGCAGTATTTT
cdr3_aa: CASRGVISTDTQYF

clone_size: NA
j_call: TRBJ2-1
v_call: TRBV27
d_call: TRBD1
cdr3_nt: TGTGCCAGCAGGTCGGACAGGAGCTCCTACAATGAGCAGTTCTTC
cdr3_aa: CASRSDRSSYNEQFF

clone_size: NA
j_call: TRBJ2-5
v_call: TRBV27
d_call: TRBD2
cdr3_nt: TGTGCCAGCAGTTTACTAGCGGGATTTCGACAAGAGACCCAGTACTTC
cdr3_aa: CASSLLAGFRQETQYF

clone_size: NA
j_call: TRBJ1-4
v_call: TRBV5-6
d_call: NA
cdr3_nt: TGTGCCAGCAGCTTCGCTGGTGAAAAACTGTTTTTT
cdr3_aa: CASSFAGEKLFF

clone_size: NA
j_call: TRBJ1-2
v_call: TRBV30
d_call: TRBD1
cdr3_nt: TGTGCCTGGAGTTGGACAGGCGGTAACTATGGCTACACCTTC
cdr3_aa: CAWSWTGGNYGYTF

clone_size: once
j_call: TRBJ1-2
v_call: TRBV6-5
d_call: NA
cdr3_nt: TGTGCCAGCAGTTTGGACAGACGGGGGCTCGGGTATGGCTACACCTTC
cdr3_aa: CASSLDRRGLGYGYTF

clone_size: once
j_call: TRBJ1-4
v_call: TRBV5-1
d_call: NA
cdr3_nt: TGCGCCAGCAGCTTGCTTGCAACTAATGAAAAACTGTTTTTT
cdr3_aa: CASSLLATNEKLFF

clone_size: few
j_call: TRBJ1-2
v_call: TRBV2
d_call: TRBD1
cdr3_nt: TGTGCCAGCAGGACGACAGGGGGCTCCTATGGCTACACCTTC
cdr3_aa: CASRTTGGSYGYTF

clone_size: NA
j_call: TRBJ2-5
v_call: TRBV19
d_call: NA
cdr3_nt: TGTGCCAGTCAAGCAGGGCAAGAGACCCAGTACTTC
cdr3_aa: CASQAGQETQYF

clone_size: NA
j_call: TRBJ1-5
v_call: TRBV10-3
d_call: NA
cdr3_nt: TGTGCCATCAGTGACTCCAAAGGGGAGAAGCCCCAGCATTTT
cdr3_aa: CAISDSKGEKPQHF

clone_size: NA
j_call: TRBJ1-1
v_call: TRBV28
d_call: NA
cdr3_nt: TGTGCCAGCAGTTTATCTGGGGCGCTTGAAGGAGCTTTCTTT
cdr3_aa: CASSLSGALEGAFF

clone_size: NA
j_call: TRBJ2-7
v_call: TRBV6-5
d_call: NA
cdr3_nt: TGTGCCAGCAGTCCCGGGACGGACTCCTACGAGCAGTACTTC
cdr3_aa: CASSPGTDSYEQYF

clone_size: NA
j_call: TRBJ2-2
v_call: TRBV30
d_call: TRBD2
cdr3_nt: TGTGCCCTAACGGGAGGGAGCACCGGGGAGCTGTTTTTT
cdr3_aa: CALTGGSTGELFF

clone_size: NA
j_call: TRBJ1-6
v_call: TRBV5-4
d_call: NA
cdr3_nt: TGTGCCAGCAGCTTTGATCAGGGGCCTAATTCACCCCTCCACTTT
cdr3_aa: CASSFDQGPNSPLHF

clone_size: NA
j_call: TRBJ1-4
v_call: TRBV9
d_call: TRBD1
cdr3_nt: TGTGCCAGCAGCGTAGGATCGCAGGGGGTGGAAAAACTGTTTTTT
cdr3_aa: CASSVGSQGVEKLFF

clone_size: once
j_call: TRBJ2-2
v_call: TRBV7-6
d_call: TRBD1
cdr3_nt: TGTGCCAGCAGCTCCCCAGAGACAGGGGCCCCAACCGGGGAGCTGTTTTTT
cdr3_aa: CASSSPETGAPTGELFF

clone_size: once
j_call: TRBJ2-5
v_call: TRBV7-9
d_call: TRBD1
cdr3_nt: TGTGCCAGCAGCCAGCCTCGACAGGGTGTATGGGAGACCCAGTACTTC
cdr3_aa: CASSQPRQGVWETQYF

clone_size: NA
j_call: TRBJ1-1
v_call: TRBV28
d_call: NA
cdr3_nt: TGTGCCAGCAGTTTATTAGGAGGGATGAACACTGAAGCTTTCTTT
cdr3_aa: CASSLLGGMNTEAFF

clone_size: NA
j_call: TRBJ2-5
v_call: TRBV6-5
d_call: NA
cdr3_nt: TGTGCCAGCAGCACCCTCGACAGAACCCAAGAGACCCAGTACTTC
cdr3_aa: CASSTLDRTQETQYF

clone_size: NA
j_call: TRBJ2-1
v_call: TRBV25-1
d_call: TRBD2
cdr3_nt: TGTGCCAGCACGGGGACTAGCCTAAACAATGAGCAGTTCTTC
cdr3_aa: CASTGTSLNNEQFF

clone_size: NA
j_call: TRBJ2-5
v_call: TRBV7-9
d_call: TRBD2
cdr3_nt: TGTGCCAGCAACCACCCGGGACTAGCGGGGGGCCAAGAGACCCAGTACTTC
cdr3_aa: CASNHPGLAGGQETQYF

clone_size: NA
j_call: TRBJ2-5
v_call: TRBV9
d_call: NA
cdr3_nt: TGTGCCAGCAGCGTAGTTCCAGGCCGGACCGAGACCCAGTACTTC
cdr3_aa: CASSVVPGRTETQYF

clone_size: NA
j_call: TRBJ2-7
v_call: TRBV2
d_call: NA
cdr3_nt: TGTGCCAGCAGTTTTCCCTTGGACGGGGCGTCCTACGAGCAGTACTTC
cdr3_aa: CASSFPLDGASYEQYF

clone_size: NA
j_call: TRBJ1-4
v_call: TRBV4-2
d_call: NA
cdr3_nt: TGTGCCTACTGCAGGGGCCACAGGGCTAATGAAAAACTGTTTTTT
cdr3_aa: CAYCRGHRANEKLFF

clone_size: NA
j_call: TRBJ1-1
v_call: TRBV5-4
d_call: NA
cdr3_nt: TGTGCCAGCAGCTGGGAGGCAGGTTTGAACACTGAAGCTTTCTTT
cdr3_aa: CASSWEAGLNTEAFF

clone_size: NA
j_call: TRBJ2-7
v_call: TRBV5-5
d_call: TRBD2
cdr3_nt: TGTGCCAGCAGCGTAGGACTAGCGGACTACGAGCAGTACTTC
cdr3_aa: CASSVGLADYEQYF

clone_size: NA
j_call: TRBJ1-4
v_call: TRBV15
d_call: NA
cdr3_nt: TGTGCCACCAGCCGCCTTCCCCAGGGCGCAACTAATGAAAAACTGTTTTTT
cdr3_aa: CATSRLPQGATNEKLFF

clone_size: NA
j_call: TRBJ1-1
v_call: TRBV4-1
d_call: NA
cdr3_nt: TGCGCCAGCAGCCAAGGGACGGTGGTGAACACTGAAGCTTTCTTT
cdr3_aa: CASSQGTVVNTEAFF

clone_size: NA
j_call: TRBJ1-5
v_call: TRBV7-6
d_call: NA
cdr3_nt: TGTGCCAGCAGCTTATGGGCAGATTCCAATCAGCCCCAGCATTTT
cdr3_aa: CASSLWADSNQPQHF

clone_size: NA
j_call: TRBJ2-7
v_call: TRBV5-1
d_call: TRBD2
cdr3_nt: TGCGCCAGCAGCTTGATGGCTAGCGGGACATACGAGCAGTACTTC
cdr3_aa: CASSLMASGTYEQYF

clone_size: NA
j_call: TRBJ1-5
v_call: TRBV19
d_call: NA
cdr3_nt: TGTGCCAGTAGTATCGGTGTGGGAGGAGGTCAGCCCCAGCATTTT
cdr3_aa: CASSIGVGGGQPQHF

clone_size: once
j_call: TRBJ2-5
v_call: TRBV7-6
d_call: NA
cdr3_nt: TGTGCCAGCAGCTTTACAGCAGAGACCCAGTACTTC
cdr3_aa: CASSFTAETQYF

clone_size: NA
j_call: TRBJ1-2
v_call: TRBV9
d_call: TRBD1
cdr3_nt: TGTGCCAGCAGCGTAGACACAGGGGGGAACTATGGCTACACCTTC
cdr3_aa: CASSVDTGGNYGYTF

clone_size: NA
j_call: TRBJ2-5
v_call: TRBV6-5
d_call: NA
cdr3_nt: TGTGCCAGCAGTTACCCTCGGCCAGGGCCCCAGTACTTC
cdr3_aa: CASSYPRPGPQYF

clone_size: NA
j_call: TRBJ2-1
v_call: TRBV9
d_call: TRBD2
cdr3_nt: TGTGCCAGCAGCATTGGGACTAGCGGGAGGTTCAATGAGCAGTTCTTC
cdr3_aa: CASSIGTSGRFNEQFF

clone_size: NA
j_call: TRBJ1-5
v_call: TRBV15
d_call: TRBD1
cdr3_nt: TGTGCCACTAGGGAGGGGGACAGGGTTCTCGGTCAGCCCCAGCATTTT
cdr3_aa: CATREGDRVLGQPQHF

clone_size: NA
j_call: TRBJ2-3
v_call: TRBV6-1
d_call: NA
cdr3_nt: TGTGCCAGCAGTGGACGTGACAGACACACAGATACGCAGTATTTT
cdr3_aa: CASSGRDRHTDTQYF